This is a list of T cell receptor beta chains from one sample in a study of OX40 agonist ivuxolimab in advanced cancers. Method: immunoSEQ multiplex PCR; TCRdb's copy keeps in-frame clones and lacks some. The sample yields around 80,000 clones, over 75% seen once. The material sequenced was CD4+ or CD8+ T cells sorted from blood, taken in a trial of the OX40 agonist ivuxolimab. These receptors originate from an adult with an advanced solid tumor such as melanoma, head and neck, liver or kidney cancer. Both conserved end residues are part of each CDR3. Fields, in order: D gene, J gene, V gene, clone size, CDR3 protein, CDR3 DNA. D genes are given only for firm matches. Clone size is shown for a subset of rows, as once, few, many or a class of expanded clone.

D gene: NA
J gene: TRBJ2-3
V gene: TRBV11-3
clone size: NA
CDR3 protein: CASSPGVGGRGTDTQYF
CDR3 DNA: TGTGCCAGCAGCCCAGGGGTCGGCGGGAGAGGGACAGATACGCAGTATTTT

D gene: NA
J gene: TRBJ1-3
V gene: TRBV7-2
clone size: NA
CDR3 protein: CASSLAAGFFSGNTIYF
CDR3 DNA: TGTGCCAGCAGCTTGGCGGCAGGTTTTTTCTCTGGAAACACCATATATTTT

D gene: NA
J gene: TRBJ1-5
V gene: TRBV5-1
clone size: NA
CDR3 protein: CASSLLDSINQPQHF
CDR3 DNA: TGCGCCAGCAGCCTTTTAGACAGCATCAATCAGCCCCAGCATTTT

D gene: NA
J gene: TRBJ2-3
V gene: TRBV4-3
clone size: NA
CDR3 protein: CASSLRRSSTDTQYF
CDR3 DNA: TGCGCCAGCAGCCTGAGACGAAGTAGCACAGATACGCAGTATTTT

D gene: TRBD1
J gene: TRBJ2-7
V gene: TRBV5-4
clone size: NA
CDR3 protein: CASSERGGAGIYEQYF
CDR3 DNA: TGTGCCAGCAGCGAGAGAGGGGGCGCCGGAATATACGAGCAGTACTTC

D gene: NA
J gene: TRBJ1-2
V gene: TRBV10-3
clone size: NA
CDR3 protein: CAISVEPSGYTF
CDR3 DNA: TGTGCCATCAGTGTTGAGCCGTCTGGCTACACCTTC

D gene: TRBD2
J gene: TRBJ2-2
V gene: TRBV7-2
clone size: NA
CDR3 protein: CATRASGRTNTGELFF
CDR3 DNA: TGTGCCACCCGGGCTAGCGGGAGGACGAACACCGGGGAGCTGTTTTTT

D gene: TRBD1
J gene: TRBJ2-4
V gene: TRBV18
clone size: NA
CDR3 protein: CASSPSMTGGNIQYF
CDR3 DNA: TGTGCCAGCTCACCGTCAATGACAGGGGGAAACATTCAGTACTTC

D gene: NA
J gene: TRBJ2-3
V gene: TRBV6-6
clone size: NA
CDR3 protein: CASSTPRDTQYF
CDR3 DNA: TGTGCCAGCAGTACACCTAGAGATACGCAGTATTTT

D gene: TRBD1
J gene: TRBJ2-7
V gene: TRBV6-1
clone size: NA
CDR3 protein: CASVLGQGYEQYF
CDR3 DNA: TGTGCCAGCGTATTGGGACAGGGCTACGAGCAGTACTTC

D gene: NA
J gene: TRBJ2-2
V gene: TRBV9
clone size: NA
CDR3 protein: CASSGPGFLRDTGELFF
CDR3 DNA: TGTGCCAGCAGCGGCCCCGGGTTCTTAAGGGACACCGGGGAGCTGTTTTTT

D gene: TRBD1
J gene: TRBJ2-1
V gene: TRBV11-2
clone size: NA
CDR3 protein: CASSHSWTGRDEQFF
CDR3 DNA: TGTGCCAGCAGCCATAGCTGGACAGGGCGAGATGAGCAGTTCTTC

D gene: NA
J gene: TRBJ2-1
V gene: TRBV11-3
clone size: NA
CDR3 protein: CAGSLTWGPASVYNEQFF
CDR3 DNA: TGTGCCGGCAGCTTAACCTGGGGGCCAGCTAGCGTGTACAATGAGCAGTTCTTC

D gene: TRBD1
J gene: TRBJ2-3
V gene: TRBV10-2
clone size: once
CDR3 protein: CASSEPPGQGFKETQYF
CDR3 DNA: TGCGCCAGCAGTGAGCCCCCGGGACAGGGGTTCAAGGAGACGCAGTATTTT

D gene: TRBD1
J gene: TRBJ1-6
V gene: TRBV19
clone size: NA
CDR3 protein: CASSISGQLYNSPLHF
CDR3 DNA: TGTGCCAGTAGTATCTCGGGACAGCTATATAATTCACCCCTCCACTTT

D gene: NA
J gene: TRBJ2-7
V gene: TRBV5-5
clone size: NA
CDR3 protein: CASSPFFYEQYF
CDR3 DNA: TGTGCCAGCAGCCCTTTCTTCTACGAGCAGTACTTC

D gene: NA
J gene: TRBJ1-5
V gene: TRBV19
clone size: NA
CDR3 protein: CAGGGPPGQPQHF
CDR3 DNA: TGTGCCGGCGGGGGGCCGCCGGGACAGCCCCAGCATTTT

D gene: NA
J gene: TRBJ2-7
V gene: TRBV7-6
clone size: NA
CDR3 protein: CASSSPQGGTIEQYF
CDR3 DNA: TGTGCCAGCAGCTCCCCACAGGGGGGGACTATCGAGCAGTACTTC

D gene: TRBD2
J gene: TRBJ2-1
V gene: TRBV11-3
clone size: NA
CDR3 protein: CASSLVETSVPKYNEQFF
CDR3 DNA: TGTGCCAGCAGCTTAGTGGAGACTAGCGTACCCAAATACAATGAGCAGTTCTTC

D gene: TRBD1
J gene: TRBJ1-2
V gene: TRBV4-3
clone size: NA
CDR3 protein: CASNPVGVGTAYGYTF
CDR3 DNA: TGCGCCAGCAACCCGGTTGGGGTCGGGACAGCCTATGGCTACACCTTC

D gene: TRBD1
J gene: TRBJ1-2
V gene: TRBV11-2
clone size: once
CDR3 protein: CASSPRTGVGLGYTF
CDR3 DNA: TGTGCCAGCAGCCCCAGGACAGGGGTAGGGTTAGGCTACACCTTC

D gene: TRBD2
J gene: TRBJ2-7
V gene: TRBV5-6
clone size: once
CDR3 protein: CASSLKRGTQPLYEQYF
CDR3 DNA: TGTGCCAGCAGCTTAAAGCGGGGGACCCAGCCCCTCTACGAGCAGTACTTC